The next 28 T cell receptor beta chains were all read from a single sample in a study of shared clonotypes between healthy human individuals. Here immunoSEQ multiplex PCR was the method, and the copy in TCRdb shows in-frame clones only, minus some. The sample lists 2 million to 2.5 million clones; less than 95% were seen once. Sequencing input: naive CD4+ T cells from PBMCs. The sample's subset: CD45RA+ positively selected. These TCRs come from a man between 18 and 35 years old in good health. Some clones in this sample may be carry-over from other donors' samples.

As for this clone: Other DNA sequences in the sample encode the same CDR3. The CDR3 DNA reads as TGTGCCAGCAGTCGGACTGGGAGCTCCTACGAGCAGTACTTC. Encoded protein: CASSRTGSSYEQYF. The rearrangement uses TRBV28 and TRBJ2-7; possibly TRBD2 for D (5 bases). Germline-derived CDR1 and CDR2 are MDHEN and SYDVKM. Trimming removed 5 bases at V and 0 bases at J, with 11 bases between. CDR3 length: 14 residues.

CDR3 sequence reads: CASSLVSLGTYEQYF. The CDR3, as DNA: TGTGCCAGCAGTTTGGTGAGCCTCGGAACCTACGAGCAGTACTTC. The chain links TRBV28 to TRBJ2-7; no clear D. V was pared by 3 bases and J by 2 bases, with 14 bases between. The CDR3 contains 15 residues. Germline lookup yields CDR1 MDHEN and CDR2 SYDVKM.

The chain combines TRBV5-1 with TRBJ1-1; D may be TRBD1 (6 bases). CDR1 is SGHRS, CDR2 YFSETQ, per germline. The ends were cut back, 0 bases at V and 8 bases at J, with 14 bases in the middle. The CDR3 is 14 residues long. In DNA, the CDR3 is TGCGCCAGCAGCTTGGCTGTGAACAGGGCCGAAGCTTTCTTT. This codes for CASSLAVNRAEAFF.

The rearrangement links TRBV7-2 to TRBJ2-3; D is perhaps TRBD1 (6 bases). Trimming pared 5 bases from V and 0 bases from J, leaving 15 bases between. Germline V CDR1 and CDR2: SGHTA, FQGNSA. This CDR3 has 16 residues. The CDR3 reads CASSIQGVLSTDTQYF. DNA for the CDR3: TGTGCCAGCAGCATACAGGGAGTTCTTAGCACAGATACGCAGTATTTT.

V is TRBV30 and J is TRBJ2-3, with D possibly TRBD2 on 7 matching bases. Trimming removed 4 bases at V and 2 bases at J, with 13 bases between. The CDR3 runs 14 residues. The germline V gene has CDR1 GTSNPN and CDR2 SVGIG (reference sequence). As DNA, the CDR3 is TGTGCCTGGACCGGAGGGGGGGCCACAGATACGCAGTATTTT. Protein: CAWTGGGATDTQYF. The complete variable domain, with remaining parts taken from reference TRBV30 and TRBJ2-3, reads SQTIHQWPATLVQPVGSPLSLECTVEGTSNPNLYWYRQAAGRGLQLLFYSVGIGQISSEVPQNLSASRPQDRQFILSSKKLLLSDSGFYLCAWTGGGATDTQYFGPGTRLTVL.

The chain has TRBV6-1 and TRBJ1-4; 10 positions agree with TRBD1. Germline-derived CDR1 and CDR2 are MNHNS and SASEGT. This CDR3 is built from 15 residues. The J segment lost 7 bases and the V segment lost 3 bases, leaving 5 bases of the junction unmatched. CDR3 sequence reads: CASSDLGQGREKLFF. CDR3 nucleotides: TGTGCCAGCAGTGATTTGGGACAGGGGCGTGAAAAACTGTTTTTT.

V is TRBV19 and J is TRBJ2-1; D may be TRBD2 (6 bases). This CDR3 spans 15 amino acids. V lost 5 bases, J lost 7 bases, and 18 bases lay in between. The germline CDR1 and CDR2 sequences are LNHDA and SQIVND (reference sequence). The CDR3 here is CASSSAGTGWNEQFF. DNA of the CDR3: TGTGCCAGTAGTTCCGCCGGGACTGGGTGGAATGAGCAGTTCTTC.

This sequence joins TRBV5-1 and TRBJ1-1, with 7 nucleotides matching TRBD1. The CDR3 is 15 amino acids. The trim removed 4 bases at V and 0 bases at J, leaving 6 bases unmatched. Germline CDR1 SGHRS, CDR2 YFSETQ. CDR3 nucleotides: TGCGCCAGCAGCCCAGGGGGGGCGATGAACACTGAAGCTTTCTTT. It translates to CASSPGGAMNTEAFF.

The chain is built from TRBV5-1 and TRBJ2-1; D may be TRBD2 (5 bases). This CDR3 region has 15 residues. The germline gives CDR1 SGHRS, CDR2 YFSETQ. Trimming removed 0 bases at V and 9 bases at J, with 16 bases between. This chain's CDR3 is CASSLALAGVGEQFF. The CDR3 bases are TGCGCCAGCAGCTTGGCCCTTGCGGGCGTTGGTGAGCAGTTCTTC.

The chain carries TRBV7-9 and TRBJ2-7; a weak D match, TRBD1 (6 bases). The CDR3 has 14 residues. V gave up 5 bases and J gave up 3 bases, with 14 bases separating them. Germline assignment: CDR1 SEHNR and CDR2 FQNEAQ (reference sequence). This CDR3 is CASSGKDSNYEQYF. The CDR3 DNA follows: TGTGCCAGCAGCGGGAAGGACAGCAACTACGAGCAGTACTTC.

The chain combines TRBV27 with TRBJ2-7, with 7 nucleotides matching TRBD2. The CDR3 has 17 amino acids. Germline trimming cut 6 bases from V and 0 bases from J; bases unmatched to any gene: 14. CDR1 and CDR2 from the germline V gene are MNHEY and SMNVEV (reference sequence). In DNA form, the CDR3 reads TGTGCCAGCAGCCGACTAGCAATAGGAGGGACCTCCTACGAGCAGTACTTC. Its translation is CASSRLAIGGTSYEQYF.

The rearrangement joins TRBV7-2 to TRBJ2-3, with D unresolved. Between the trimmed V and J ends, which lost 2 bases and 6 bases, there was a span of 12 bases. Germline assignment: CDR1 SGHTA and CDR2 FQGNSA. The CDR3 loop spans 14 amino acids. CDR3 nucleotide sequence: TGTGCCAGCAGCTTAACGGGCGGCTCGGATACGCAGTATTTT. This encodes CASSLTGGSDTQYF.

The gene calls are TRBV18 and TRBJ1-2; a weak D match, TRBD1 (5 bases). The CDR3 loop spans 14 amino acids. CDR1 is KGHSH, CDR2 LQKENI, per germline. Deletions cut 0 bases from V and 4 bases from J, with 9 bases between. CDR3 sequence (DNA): TGTGCCAGCTCACCACCCGGGGGACCCTATGGCTACACCTTC. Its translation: CASSPPGGPYGYTF.

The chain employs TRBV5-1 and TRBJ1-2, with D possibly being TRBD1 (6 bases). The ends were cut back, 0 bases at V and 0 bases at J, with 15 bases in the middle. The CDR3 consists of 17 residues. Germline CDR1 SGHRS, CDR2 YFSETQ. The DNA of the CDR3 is TGCGCCAGCAGCTTGGTTGGGGGCCCTCTTGCTAACTATGGCTACACCTTC. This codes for CASSLVGGPLANYGYTF.

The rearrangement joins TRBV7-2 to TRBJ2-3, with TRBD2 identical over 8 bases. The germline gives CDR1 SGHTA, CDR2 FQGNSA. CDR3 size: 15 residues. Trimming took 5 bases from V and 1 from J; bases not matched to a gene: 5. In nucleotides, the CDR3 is TGTGCCAGCAGCCCCAAGACTAGCGGCACAGATACGCAGTATTTT. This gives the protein CASSPKTSGTDTQYF.

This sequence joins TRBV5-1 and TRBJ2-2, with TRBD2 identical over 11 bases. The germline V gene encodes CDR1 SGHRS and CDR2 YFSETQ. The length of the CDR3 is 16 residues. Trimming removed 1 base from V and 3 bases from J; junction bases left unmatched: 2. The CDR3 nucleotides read TGCGCCAGCAGCTTGTTGGGACTAGCGGACACCGGGGAGCTGTTTTTT. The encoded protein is CASSLLGLADTGELFF.

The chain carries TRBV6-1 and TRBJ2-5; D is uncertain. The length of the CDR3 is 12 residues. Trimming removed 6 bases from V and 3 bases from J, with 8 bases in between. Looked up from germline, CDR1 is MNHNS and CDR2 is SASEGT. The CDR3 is CASRTLKETQYF. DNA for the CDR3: TGTGCCAGCAGGACACTTAAAGAGACCCAGTACTTC.

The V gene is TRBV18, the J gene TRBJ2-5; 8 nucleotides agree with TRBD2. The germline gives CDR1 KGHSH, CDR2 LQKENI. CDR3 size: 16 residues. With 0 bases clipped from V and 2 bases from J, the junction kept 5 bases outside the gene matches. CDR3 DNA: TGTGCCAGCTCACCACCGCGGGCGGGAGGTCAAGAGACCCAGTACTTC. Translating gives CASSPPRAGGQETQYF. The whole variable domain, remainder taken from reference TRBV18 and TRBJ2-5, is NAGVMQNPRHLVRRRGQEARLRCSPMKGHSHVYWYRQLPEEGLKFMVYLQKENIIDESGMPKERFSAEFPKEGPSILRIQQVVRGDSAAYFCASSPPRAGGQETQYFGPGTRLLVL.

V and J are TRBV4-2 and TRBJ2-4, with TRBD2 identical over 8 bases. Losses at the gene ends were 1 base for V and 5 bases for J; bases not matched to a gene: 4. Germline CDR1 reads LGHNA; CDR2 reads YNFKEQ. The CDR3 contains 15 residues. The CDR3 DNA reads TGTGCCAGCAGCCAAGTAATAGCGGGACAAAACATTCAGTACTTC. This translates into CASSQVIAGQNIQYF.

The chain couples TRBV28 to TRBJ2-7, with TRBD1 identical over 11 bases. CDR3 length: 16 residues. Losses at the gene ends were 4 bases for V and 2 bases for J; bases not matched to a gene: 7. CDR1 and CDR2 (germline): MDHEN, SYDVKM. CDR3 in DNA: TGTGCCAGCAGTTCCCGCGGACAGGGGGCCCCCTACGAGCAGTACTTC. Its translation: CASSSRGQGAPYEQYF.

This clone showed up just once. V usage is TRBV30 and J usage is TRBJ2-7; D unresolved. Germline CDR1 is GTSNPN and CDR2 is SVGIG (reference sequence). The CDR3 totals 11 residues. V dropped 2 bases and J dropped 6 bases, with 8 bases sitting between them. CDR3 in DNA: TGTGCCTGGAGTCCTTTAGGCGAGCAGTACTTC. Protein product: CAWSPLGEQYF.

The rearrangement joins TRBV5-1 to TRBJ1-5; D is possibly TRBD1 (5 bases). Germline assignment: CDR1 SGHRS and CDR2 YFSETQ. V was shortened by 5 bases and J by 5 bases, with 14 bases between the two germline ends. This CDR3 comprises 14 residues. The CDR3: CASSIQGGDQPQHF. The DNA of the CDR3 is TGCGCCAGCAGTATTCAGGGAGGGGATCAGCCCCAGCATTTT.

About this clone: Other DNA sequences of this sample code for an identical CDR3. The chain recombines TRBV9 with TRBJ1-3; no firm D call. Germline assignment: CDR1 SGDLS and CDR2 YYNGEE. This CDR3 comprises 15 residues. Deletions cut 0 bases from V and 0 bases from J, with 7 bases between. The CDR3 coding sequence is TGTGCCAGCAGCGTAGAGGGTATCTCTGGAAACACCATATATTTT. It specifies CASSVEGISGNTIYF.

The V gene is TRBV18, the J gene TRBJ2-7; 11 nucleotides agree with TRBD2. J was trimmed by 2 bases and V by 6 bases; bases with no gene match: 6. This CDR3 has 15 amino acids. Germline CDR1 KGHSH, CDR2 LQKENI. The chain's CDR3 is CASSRLAGSTYEQYF. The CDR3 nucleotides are TGTGCCAGCTCCCGACTAGCGGGATCCACCTACGAGCAGTACTTC.

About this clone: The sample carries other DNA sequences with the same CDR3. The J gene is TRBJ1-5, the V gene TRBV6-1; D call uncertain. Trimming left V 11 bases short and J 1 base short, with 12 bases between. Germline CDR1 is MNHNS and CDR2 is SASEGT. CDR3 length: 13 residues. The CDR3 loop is CASRVGSNQPQHF. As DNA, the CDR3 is TGTGCCTCCCGGGTGGGGAGCAATCAGCCCCAGCATTTT.

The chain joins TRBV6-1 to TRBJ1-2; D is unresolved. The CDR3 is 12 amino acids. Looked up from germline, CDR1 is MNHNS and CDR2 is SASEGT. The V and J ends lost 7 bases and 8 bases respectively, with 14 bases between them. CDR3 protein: CASKEGAGGYTF. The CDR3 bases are TGTGCCAGCAAAGAGGGCGCGGGAGGCTACACCTTC.

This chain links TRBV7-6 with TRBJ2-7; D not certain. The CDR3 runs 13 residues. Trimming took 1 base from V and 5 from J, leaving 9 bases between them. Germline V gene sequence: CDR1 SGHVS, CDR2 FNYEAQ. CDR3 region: CASSLVVGNEQYF. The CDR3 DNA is TGTGCCAGCAGCTTAGTAGTAGGAAACGAGCAGTACTTC.

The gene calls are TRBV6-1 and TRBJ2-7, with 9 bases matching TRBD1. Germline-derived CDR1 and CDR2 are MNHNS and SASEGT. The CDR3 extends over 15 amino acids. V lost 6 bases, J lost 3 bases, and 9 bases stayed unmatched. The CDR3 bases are TGTGCCAGCAGCCTCATGGGGACAGGGCTCTACGAGCAGTACTTC. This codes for CASSLMGTGLYEQYF.